This T cell receptor beta chain was sequenced for a study of post-analysis software for immune sequencing data. Notes on the study in general: Those with multiple sclerosis, the patient group, showed significantly lower normalized Chao1 diversity than controls. Roughly 5 TRBV segments, TRBV5-6, TRBV5-1 and TRBV20-1 among them, were found more frequent in patients than controls.

Unique molecular identifiers were carried by the TCR beta cDNA libraries. TCRdb re-derived calls from the PCR reads in MiXCR, one entry per CDR3 protein. The sample includes approximately 690,000 distinct CDR3 sequences, approximately 59% seen only once; the top ten take about 11%. The table lists this clonotype with many counts. Its antigen remains unknown. There are 14 residues in the CDR3. Trimming took 3 bases from V and 7 from J, leaving 19 bases between them. From germline, CDR1 is SQVTM and CDR2 ANQGSEA. The sequencing sample was made of blood. This receptor was taken from a girl aged 2-15 years with multiple sclerosis. The chain carries TRBV29-1 and TRBJ2-7; D perhaps matches TRBD2 (7 bases). The chain's CDR3 is CSVEAGDRLREQYF. The CDR3 region has the DNA TGCAGCGTTGAGGCGGGAGACAGGCTGAGGGAGCAGTACTTC.